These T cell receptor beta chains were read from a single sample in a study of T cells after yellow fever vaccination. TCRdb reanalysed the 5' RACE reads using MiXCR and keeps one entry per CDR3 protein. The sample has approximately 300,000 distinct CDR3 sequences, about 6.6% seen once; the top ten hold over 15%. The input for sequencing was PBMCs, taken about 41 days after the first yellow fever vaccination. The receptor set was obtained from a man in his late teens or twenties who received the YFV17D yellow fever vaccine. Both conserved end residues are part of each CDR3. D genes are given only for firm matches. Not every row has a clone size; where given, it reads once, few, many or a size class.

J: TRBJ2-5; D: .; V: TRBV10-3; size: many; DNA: TGTGCCACCAGCGTTCTGGGCGGGGATCAAGAGACCCAGTACTTC; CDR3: CATSVLGGDQETQYF
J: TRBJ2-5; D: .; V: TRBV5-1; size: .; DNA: TGCGCCAGCAGCTCTACCACCACACAAGAGACCCAGTACTTC; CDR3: CASSSTTTQETQYF
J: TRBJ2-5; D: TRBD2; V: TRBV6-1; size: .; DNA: TGTGCCAGCGCCCCCCCCCCGGGACTAGCGGGGGGAAAGGTAGAGACCCAGTACTTC; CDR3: CASAPPPGLAGGKVETQYF
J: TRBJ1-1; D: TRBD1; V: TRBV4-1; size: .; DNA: TGCGCCAGCAGCCAAGTCTTCAGAGGCCGGGACAGGGGCACTGAAGCTTTCTTT; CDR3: CASSQVFRGRDRGTEAFF
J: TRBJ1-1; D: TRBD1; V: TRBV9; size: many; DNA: TGTGCCAGCAGCCCCGACAGGGTAGGAGCTTTCTTT; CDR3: CASSPDRVGAFF
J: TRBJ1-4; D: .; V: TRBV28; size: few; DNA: TGTGCCAGTACGACAGTCGCAACTAATGAAAAACTGTTTTTT; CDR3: CASTTVATNEKLFF
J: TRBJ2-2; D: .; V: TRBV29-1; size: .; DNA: TGCAGCGTTGCCGCCAGGGGTAACACCGGGGAGCTGTTTTTT; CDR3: CSVAARGNTGELFF
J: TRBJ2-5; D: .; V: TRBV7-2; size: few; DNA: TGTGCCAGCAGCTTAGAAGCGCCCGAGACCCAGTACTTC; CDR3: CASSLEAPETQYF
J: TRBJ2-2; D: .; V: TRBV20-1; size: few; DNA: TGCAGTGCTAGAGATCTCAGGAGCGGGGAGCTGTTTTTT; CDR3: CSARDLRSGELFF
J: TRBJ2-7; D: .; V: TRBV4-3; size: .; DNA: TGCGCCAGCAGCCAAGAGCTCGGTTCCTACGAGCAGTACTTC; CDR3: CASSQELGSYEQYF
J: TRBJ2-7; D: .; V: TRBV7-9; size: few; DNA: TGTGCCAGCAGCGGACAGAGCTCCTACGAGCAGTACTTC; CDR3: CASSGQSSYEQYF
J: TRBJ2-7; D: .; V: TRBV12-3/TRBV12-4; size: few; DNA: TGTGCCAGCAGTTTAGGGGACGGCGCCTACGAGCAGTACTTC; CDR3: CASSLGDGAYEQYF
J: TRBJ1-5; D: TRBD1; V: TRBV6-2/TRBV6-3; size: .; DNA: TGTGCCAGCAGTTACCCGACAGGGGTAAGCAATCAGCCCCAGCATTTT; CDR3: CASSYPTGVSNQPQHF
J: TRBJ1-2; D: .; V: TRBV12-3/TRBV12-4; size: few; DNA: TGTGCCAGCAGTTTCCAGACAGCTAACTATGGCTACACCTTC; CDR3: CASSFQTANYGYTF
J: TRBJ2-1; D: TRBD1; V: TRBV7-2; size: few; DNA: TGTGCCAGCAGCTTACGAGGACAGGGATACAATGAGCAGTTCTTC; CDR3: CASSLRGQGYNEQFF
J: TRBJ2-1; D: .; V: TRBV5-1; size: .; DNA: TGCGCCAGCAGCTTAGCGGCTGGCTCCTACAATGAGCAGTTCTTC; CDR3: CASSLAAGSYNEQFF
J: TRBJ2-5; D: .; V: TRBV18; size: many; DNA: TGTGCCAGCTCACCAGGGAATAGGCAAGAGACCCAGTACTTC; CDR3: CASSPGNRQETQYF
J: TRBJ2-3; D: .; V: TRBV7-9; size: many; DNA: TGTGCCAGCAGCCATCCCGGGACCCTGCTTCCAGATACGCAGTATTTT; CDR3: CASSHPGTLLPDTQYF
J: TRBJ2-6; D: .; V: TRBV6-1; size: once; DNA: TGTGCCAGCAGCCCAACAGGGCTCTCTGGGGCCAACGTCCTGACTTTC; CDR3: CASSPTGLSGANVLTF
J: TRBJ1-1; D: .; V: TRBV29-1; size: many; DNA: TGCAGCGTTGGACGGTACACTGAAGCTTTCTTT; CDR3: CSVGRYTEAFF
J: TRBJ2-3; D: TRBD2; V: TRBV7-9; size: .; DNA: TGTGCCAGCAGCTTAGCCAGCGGGGGGGCTGCAAGCACAGATACGCAGTATTTT; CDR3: CASSLASGGAASTDTQYF
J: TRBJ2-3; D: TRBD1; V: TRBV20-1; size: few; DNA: TGCAGTGCTAGAGATGCTAGGGGGCGCGGGGATACGCAGTATTTT; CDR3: CSARDARGRGDTQYF
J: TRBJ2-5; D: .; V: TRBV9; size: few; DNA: TGTGCCAGCAGCGTGAGTCAGCAAGAGACCCAGTACTTC; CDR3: CASSVSQQETQYF
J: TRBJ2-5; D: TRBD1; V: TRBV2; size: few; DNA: TGTGCCAGCGGAGTCAGGGGGCCCCAGTACTTC; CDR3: CASGVRGPQYF
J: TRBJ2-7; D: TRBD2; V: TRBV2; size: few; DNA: TGTGCCAGCAGTGTAGCGGGGGGACACCCCGAGCAGTACTTC; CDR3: CASSVAGGHPEQYF
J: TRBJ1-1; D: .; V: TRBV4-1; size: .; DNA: TGCGCCAGCAGCCAAGGGGGACGGGTGAACACTGAAGCTTTCTTT; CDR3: CASSQGGRVNTEAFF
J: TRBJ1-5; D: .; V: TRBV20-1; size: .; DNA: TGCAGTGCTAGTTCTCGGAGTAGCAATCAGCCCCAGCATTTT; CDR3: CSASSRSSNQPQHF
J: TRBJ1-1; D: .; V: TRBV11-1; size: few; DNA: TGTGCCAGCAGCCCTACAGGGTGGCGGCAAACTGAAGCTTTCTTT; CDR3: CASSPTGWRQTEAFF
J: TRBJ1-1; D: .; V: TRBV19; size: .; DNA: TGTGCCAGTAGTGGGTTCCAGGGTTTCCTAATGAACACTGAAGCTTTCTTT; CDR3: CASSGFQGFLMNTEAFF
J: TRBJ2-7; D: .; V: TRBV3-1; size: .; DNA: TGTGCCTGCAGCCTCATTCAGGGGAGCTCCTACGAGCAGTACTTC; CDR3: CACSLIQGSSYEQYF
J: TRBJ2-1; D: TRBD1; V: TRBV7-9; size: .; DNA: TGTGCCAGCAGGCCTACAGGGGACAATGAGCAGTTCTTC; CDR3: CASRPTGDNEQFF
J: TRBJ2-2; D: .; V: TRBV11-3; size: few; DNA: TGTGCCAGCAGCCCCGAGAGGGCTTTCACCGGGGAGCTGTTTTTT; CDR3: CASSPERAFTGELFF
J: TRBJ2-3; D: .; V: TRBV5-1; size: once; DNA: TGCGCCAGCACGACGGGGGCCCCAGTGGGCACAGATACGCAGTATTTT; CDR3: CASTTGAPVGTDTQYF
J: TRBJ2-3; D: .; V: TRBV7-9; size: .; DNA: TGTGCCAGCAGCTCGACTGAAGATACGCAGTATTTT; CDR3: CASSSTEDTQYF
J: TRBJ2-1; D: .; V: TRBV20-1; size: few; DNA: TGCAGTGAGACCCGGAGACTAGCCTACAATGAGCAGTTCTTC; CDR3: CSETRRLAYNEQFF
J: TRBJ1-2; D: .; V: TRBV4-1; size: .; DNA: TGCGCCAGCAGCCAAGTGTCCGAGATGAACTATGGCTACACCTTC; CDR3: CASSQVSEMNYGYTF
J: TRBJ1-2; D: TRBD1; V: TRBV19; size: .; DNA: TGTGCCAGTAGCCCACAGGGGTACTATGGCTACACCTTC; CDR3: CASSPQGYYGYTF
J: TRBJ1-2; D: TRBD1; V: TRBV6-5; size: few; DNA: TGTGCCAGCAGTTACTTGTGGGGACAGGGGTCTAACTATGGCTACACCTTC; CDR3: CASSYLWGQGSNYGYTF
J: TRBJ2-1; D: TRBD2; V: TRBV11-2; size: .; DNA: TGTGCCAGCAGCTTCCACGGGGGGGGCTCCTACAATGAGCAGTTCTTC; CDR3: CASSFHGGGSYNEQFF
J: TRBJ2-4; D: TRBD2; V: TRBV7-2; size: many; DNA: TGTGCCAGCAGCAGGGACTACGGGGCCAAAAACATTCAGTACTTC; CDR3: CASSRDYGAKNIQYF
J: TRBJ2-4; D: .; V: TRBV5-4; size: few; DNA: TGTGCCACCTCGCCCGGAGAGGGGATACTAGCCAAAAACATTCAGTACTTC; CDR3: CATSPGEGILAKNIQYF